These 24 T cell receptor beta chains were all obtained from the same sample, sequenced in a study of T cell responses to AZD1222 COVID-19 vaccine. Profiled with immunoSEQ multiplex PCR; TCRdb holds only in-frame clones, not every one. The listing records over 140,000 clones. Sequencing was carried out using peripheral blood. These receptors were collected from an adult in good health.

The chain recombines TRBV11-3 with TRBJ2-3; 10 nucleotides line up with TRBD1. J gave up 2 bases and V 5 bases, and 7 bases lay outside the gene matches. CDR1 is SGHNT and CDR2 is YENEEA in the germline V gene. There are 16 residues in the CDR3. CDR3 bases: TGTGCCAGCAGCGACAGACAGGGGGCACACACAGATACGCAGTATTTT. Its translation is CASSDRQGAHTDTQYF.

The V and J genes are TRBV12-3 or TRBV12-4 and TRBJ1-6, with D unclear. Trimming took off 5 bases at V and 2 bases at J, with 4 bases between the two ends. The CDR3 covers 13 residues. The CDR3 nucleotides read TGTGCCAGCAGTCCGGCCTATAATTCACCCCTCCACTTT. Translation gives CASSPAYNSPLHF.

The chain combines TRBV6-5 with TRBJ1-3, with a weak D call TRBD1 (6 bases). CDR3 size: 16 residues. The V end lost 2 bases, the J end lost 0 bases, and 11 bases lay between the germline ends. CDR1 and CDR2 (germline): MNHEY, SVGAGI. CDR3 DNA sequence: TGTGCCAGCAGTTACACCGGACAGCACTCTGGAAACACCATATATTTT. This encodes CASSYTGQHSGNTIYF.

This sequence joins TRBV6-6 and TRBJ1-1; D uncertain. Trimming left V 6 bases short and J 1 base short, with 9 bases between. This CDR3 comprises 13 residues. In germline, CDR1 is MNHNY, CDR2 SVGAGI (reference sequence). The CDR3 reads CASRPTANTEAFF. CDR3 DNA: TGTGCCAGCAGACCAACAGCGAACACTGAAGCTTTCTTT.

This chain connects TRBV30 to TRBJ1-2; D is undetermined. The CDR3 runs to 12 residues. CDR1 GTSNPN and CDR2 SVGIG come from the germline V gene (reference sequence). V lost 2 bases, J lost 6 bases, and 10 bases lay in between. In nucleotides, the CDR3 is TGTGCCTGGAGTTCGGACGAGGATGGCTACACCTTC. It codes for CAWSSDEDGYTF.

The J gene is TRBJ2-3, the V gene TRBV3-1 (or the pseudogene TRBV3-2); 12 positions agree with TRBD2. CDR3 length: 18 residues. The V and J ends lost 0 bases and 4 bases, in that order; junction bases with no gene match: 8. Germline lookup yields CDR1 LGHDT and CDR2 YNNKEL (reference sequence). The CDR3 nucleotides read TGTGCCAGCAGCCAAGATACAGCTAGCGGGGGGGCAGCAGATACGCAGTATTTT. This gives the protein CASSQDTASGGAADTQYF.

The genes are TRBV21-1 and TRBJ2-7. TRBV21-1 is annotated as a pseudogene. The CDR3 extends over 15 amino acids. The CDR3 loop reads CASSTGRRKGNEQYF. The CDR3 DNA reads as TGTGCCAGCAGCACGGGAAGGAGGAAGGGGAACGAGCAGTACTTC.

The rearrangement links TRBV5-1 to TRBJ2-1; 10 bases align to TRBD2. The junction had 12 bases not matched to a gene; V was cut back by 4 bases and J by 8 bases. Germline-derived CDR1 and CDR2 are SGHRS and YFSETQ. The length of the CDR3 is 16 residues. CDR3 region: CASSILLAGAWDEQFF. The CDR3 nucleotides are TGCGCCAGCAGCATTCTCCTAGCGGGGGCCTGGGATGAGCAGTTCTTC.

The rearrangement links TRBV11-3 to TRBJ2-3; weak D call: TRBD1 (6 bases). The germline V gene has CDR1 SGHNT and CDR2 YENEEA. Trimming shortened V by 5 bases and J by 2 bases, and 11 bases separated the two germline ends. This CDR3 comprises 14 residues. CDR3 sequence reads: CASSPRDTTDTQYF. CDR3 coding DNA: TGTGCCAGCAGCCCCCGGGACACCACAGATACGCAGTATTTT.

The chain employs TRBV19 and TRBJ1-2, with D possibly matching TRBD1 (6 bases). Trimming took 4 bases from V and 4 from J, leaving 7 bases between them. The CDR3 is made up of 12 amino acids. CDR1 and CDR2 from the germline V gene are LNHDA and SQIVND (reference sequence). In DNA form, the CDR3 reads TGTGCCAGTAGTAGACAGGCCTATGGCTACACCTTC. Translating it yields CASSRQAYGYTF.

CDR3 loop: CASSPGGLYGYTF. In DNA, the CDR3 is TGTGCCAGCAGTCCAGGGGGGCTCTATGGCTACACCTTC. The genes are TRBV27 and TRBJ1-2; 7 bases align to TRBD1. CDR3 size: 13 residues. V lost 5 bases to trimming and J lost 4 bases; unmatched junction nucleotides: 4. In germline, CDR1 is MNHEY, CDR2 SMNVEV (reference sequence).

The CDR3 nucleotides read TGTGCCAGCAGCGTAGACGGGGGGCGTAACACCGGGGAGCTGTTTTTT. Translation: CASSVDGGRNTGELFF. V and J are TRBV9 and TRBJ2-2; TRBD2 might be the D (7 bases). Trimming cost V 0 bases and J 2 bases, with 11 bases left between them. This CDR3 region has 16 residues. Germline V gives CDR1 SGDLS, CDR2 YYNGEE.

The chain couples TRBV11-3 to TRBJ2-7; D perhaps matches TRBD2 (5 bases). With 1 base removed from V and 7 bases from J, the gap between germline ends came to 14 bases. CDR1 SGHNT and CDR2 YENEEA come from the germline V gene. There are 14 residues in the CDR3. The CDR3 DNA reads TGTGCCAGCAGCTTAGCCTTACACGGAGGAGAGCAGTACTTC. It is translated as CASSLALHGGEQYF.

V usage is TRBV10-1 and J usage is TRBJ2-5; D not resolved. The V gene's germline CDR1 is WNHNN and CDR2 SYGVQD (reference sequence). Deletions cut 8 bases from V and 1 base from J, with 17 bases between. The CDR3 covers 15 residues. This CDR3 is CASPTNSSLQETQYF. DNA of the CDR3: TGCGCCAGCCCTACCAATAGCAGCCTCCAAGAGACCCAGTACTTC.

The rearrangement joins TRBV28 to TRBJ1-1; maybe TRBD1 (6 bases). The CDR3 totals 14 residues. V lost 8 bases to trimming and J lost 1 base, with 14 bases between them. Germline V gene lookup returns CDR1 MDHEN and CDR2 SYDVKM. The chain's CDR3 is CASPPMGQNTEAFF. The CDR3 DNA reads TGTGCCAGCCCACCTATGGGACAGAACACTGAAGCTTTCTTT.

The V gene is TRBV6-2 or TRBV6-3, the J gene TRBJ1-5; D is ambiguous. This CDR3 is built from 17 residues. CDR1 and CDR2 from the germline V gene are MNHEY and SVGEGT. Trimming stripped 2 bases from V and 2 bases from J, with 16 bases between. The DNA for the CDR3 is TGTGCCAGCAGTTACGACGGATCCCGGGTCGGCAATCAGCCCCAGCATTTT. Its protein is CASSYDGSRVGNQPQHF.

The J gene is TRBJ2-5, the V gene TRBV9, with TRBD1 as a possible D gene (6 bases). The CDR3 spans 13 residues. The V end was cut by 4 bases, the J end by 5 bases, with 12 bases between. Germline values: CDR1 SGDLS, CDR2 YYNGEE. The chain's CDR3 is CASSYDRQETQYF. The DNA for the CDR3 is TGTGCCAGCAGCTATGACAGGCAGGAGACCCAGTACTTC.

The chain uses TRBV18 and TRBJ2-7, with D uncertain. The CDR3 has 11 amino acids. V lost 5 bases to trimming and J lost 2 bases, with 4 bases between them. CDR1 KGHSH and CDR2 LQKENI come from the germline V gene. This CDR3 reads CASSETYEQYF. The CDR3 DNA sequence: TGTGCCAGCTCAGAGACCTACGAGCAGTACTTC.

The chain couples TRBV28 to TRBJ2-3; either TRBD1 or TRBD2 may supply D (5 bases each). The germline V gene has CDR1 MDHEN and CDR2 SYDVKM. The CDR3 sequence is 15 residues long. Trimming pared 5 bases from V and 4 bases from J, leaving 16 bases between. This CDR3 is CASSRPGRGADTQYF. The CDR3 DNA reads TGTGCCAGCAGTCGCCCGGGACGCGGCGCAGATACGCAGTATTTT.

The chain uses TRBV6-5 and TRBJ2-7; D remains ambiguous. Trimming stripped 0 bases from V and 6 bases from J, with 18 bases between. The CDR3 spans 16 residues. Germline-derived CDR1 and CDR2 are MNHEY and SVGAGI. The CDR3 nucleotides read TGTGCCAGCAGTTACTCTACCCGGGCCCTCTACGGCGAGCAGTACTTC. It encodes CASSYSTRALYGEQYF.

CDR3 DNA sequence: TGTGCCAGCAGCTTAGAGGGACAGGGGGTTGAAAAACTGTTTTTT. This encodes CASSLEGQGVEKLFF. The gene calls are TRBV7-6 and TRBJ1-4; 11 bases agree with TRBD1. Germline CDR1 and CDR2: SGHVS and FNYEAQ. With V trimmed by 1 base and J by 7 bases, 2 bases remained unmatched. This CDR3 has 15 amino acids.

V and J are TRBV25-1 and TRBJ1-1; 9 positions match TRBD1. The CDR3 covers 15 residues. V was pared by 6 bases and J by 4 bases, with 9 bases of the junction left unmatched. Germline CDR1 and CDR2: MGHDK and SYGVNS. CDR3 protein: CASRAVTTGGTEAFF. Written as DNA, the CDR3 is TGTGCCAGCAGGGCAGTGACGACAGGGGGCACTGAAGCTTTCTTT.

J is TRBJ1-6 and V is TRBV29-1; a possible D gene is TRBD1 (6 bases). Germline CDR1 is SQVTM and CDR2 is ANQGSEA. V was trimmed by 5 bases and J by 6 bases, leaving 14 bases between them. This CDR3 comprises 14 residues. CDR3 DNA: TGCAGCGTTTCCTCGGGGGGCGGTAATTCACCCCTCCACTTT. This codes for CSVSSGGGNSPLHF.

This chain uses TRBV11-2 with TRBJ1-6; D uncertain. V lost 5 bases and J 9 bases, leaving 11 bases between the germline ends. Germline assignment: CDR1 SGHAT and CDR2 FQNNGV. This CDR3 comprises 13 residues. The CDR3 coding sequence is TGTGCCAGCAGCCAGACGGGAACTTCACCCCTCCACTTT. Amino acid sequence: CASSQTGTSPLHF. Combining the CDR3 with reference TRBV11-2 and TRBJ1-6 gives the whole variable domain EAGVAQSPRYKIIEKRQSVAFWCNPISGHATLYWYQQILGQGPKLLIQFQNNGVVDDSQLPKDRFSAERLKGVDSTLKIQPAKLEDSAVYLCASSQTGTSPLHFGNGTRLTVT.